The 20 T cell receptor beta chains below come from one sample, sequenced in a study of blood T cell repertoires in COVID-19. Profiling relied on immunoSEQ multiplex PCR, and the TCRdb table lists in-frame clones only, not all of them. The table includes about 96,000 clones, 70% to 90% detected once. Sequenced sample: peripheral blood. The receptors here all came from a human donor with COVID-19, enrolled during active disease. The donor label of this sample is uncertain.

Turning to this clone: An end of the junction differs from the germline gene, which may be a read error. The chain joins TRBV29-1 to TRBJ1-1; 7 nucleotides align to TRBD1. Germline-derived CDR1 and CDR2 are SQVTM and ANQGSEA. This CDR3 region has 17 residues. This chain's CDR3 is CSVSNPGGDSSLRDEAF. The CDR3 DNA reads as TGCAGCGTTTCCAACCCAGGGGGTGACAGTTCCCTCAGGGACGAGGCCTTT.

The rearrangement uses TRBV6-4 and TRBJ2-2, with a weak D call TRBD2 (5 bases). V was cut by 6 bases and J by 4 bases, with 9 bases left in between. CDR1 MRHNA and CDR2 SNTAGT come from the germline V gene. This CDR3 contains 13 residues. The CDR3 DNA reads TGTGCCAGCAGACGGGAAATCACCGGGGAGCTGTTTTTT. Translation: CASRREITGELFF.

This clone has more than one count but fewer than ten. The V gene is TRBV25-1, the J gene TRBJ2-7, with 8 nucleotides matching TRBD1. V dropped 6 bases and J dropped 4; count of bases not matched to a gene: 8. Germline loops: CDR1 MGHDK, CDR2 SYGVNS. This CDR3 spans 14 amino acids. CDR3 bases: TGTGCCAGCAGCCAGGGGGCGTCGGGGTACGAGCAGTACTTC. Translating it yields CASSQGASGYEQYF.

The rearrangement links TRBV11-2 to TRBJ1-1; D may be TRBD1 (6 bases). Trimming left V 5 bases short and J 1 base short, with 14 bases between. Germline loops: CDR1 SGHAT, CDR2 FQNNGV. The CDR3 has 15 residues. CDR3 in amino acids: CASSTPRGRNTEAFF. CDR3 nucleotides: TGTGCCAGCAGCACCCCCAGGGGTCGGAACACTGAAGCTTTCTTT.

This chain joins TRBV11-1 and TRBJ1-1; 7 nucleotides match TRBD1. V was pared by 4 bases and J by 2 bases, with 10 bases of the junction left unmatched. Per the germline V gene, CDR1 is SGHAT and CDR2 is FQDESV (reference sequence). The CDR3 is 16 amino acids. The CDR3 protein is CASSSRAGGFNTEAFF. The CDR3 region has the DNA TGTGCCAGCAGCTCTCGGGCAGGGGGATTTAACACTGAAGCTTTCTTT.

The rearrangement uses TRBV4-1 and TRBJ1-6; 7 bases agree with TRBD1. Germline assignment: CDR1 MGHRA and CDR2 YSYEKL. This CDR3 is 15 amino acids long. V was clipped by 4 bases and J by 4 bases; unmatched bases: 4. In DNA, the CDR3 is TGCGCCAGCAGCCTACCGGGACAGTATAATTCACCCCTCCACTTT. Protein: CASSLPGQYNSPLHF.

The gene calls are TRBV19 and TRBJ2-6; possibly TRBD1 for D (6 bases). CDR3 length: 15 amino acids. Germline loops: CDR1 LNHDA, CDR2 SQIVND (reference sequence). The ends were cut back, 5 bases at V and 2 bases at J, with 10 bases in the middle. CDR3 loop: CASSVTGTGANVLTF. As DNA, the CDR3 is TGTGCCAGTAGTGTAACAGGGACTGGGGCCAACGTCCTGACTTTC.

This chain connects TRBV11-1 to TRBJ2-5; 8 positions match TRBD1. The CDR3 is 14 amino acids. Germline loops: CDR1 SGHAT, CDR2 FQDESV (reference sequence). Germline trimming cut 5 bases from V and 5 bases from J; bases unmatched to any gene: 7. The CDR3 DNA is TGTGCCAGCAGCCCCGGTCAGGGGGCTGAGACCCAGTACTTC. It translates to CASSPGQGAETQYF.

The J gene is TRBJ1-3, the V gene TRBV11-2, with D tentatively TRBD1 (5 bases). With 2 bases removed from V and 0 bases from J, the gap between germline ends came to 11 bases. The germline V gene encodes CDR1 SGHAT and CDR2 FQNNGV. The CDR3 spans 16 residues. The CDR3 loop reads CASSLTGPYSGNTIYF. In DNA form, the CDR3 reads TGTGCCAGCAGCTTAACAGGACCTTACTCTGGAAACACCATATATTTT.

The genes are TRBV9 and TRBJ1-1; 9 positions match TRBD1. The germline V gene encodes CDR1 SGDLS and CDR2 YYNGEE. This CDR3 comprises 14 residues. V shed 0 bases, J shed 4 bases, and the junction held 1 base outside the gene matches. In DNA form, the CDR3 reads TGTGCCAGCAGCGTAGTGGACAGGGGCACTGAAGCTTTCTTT. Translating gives CASSVVDRGTEAFF.

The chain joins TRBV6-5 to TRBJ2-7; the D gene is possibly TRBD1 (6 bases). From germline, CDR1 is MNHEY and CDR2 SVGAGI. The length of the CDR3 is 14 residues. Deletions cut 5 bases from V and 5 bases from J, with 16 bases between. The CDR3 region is CASSPRAGAHEQYF. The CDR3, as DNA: TGTGCCAGCAGTCCCCGGGCAGGGGCTCACGAGCAGTACTTC.

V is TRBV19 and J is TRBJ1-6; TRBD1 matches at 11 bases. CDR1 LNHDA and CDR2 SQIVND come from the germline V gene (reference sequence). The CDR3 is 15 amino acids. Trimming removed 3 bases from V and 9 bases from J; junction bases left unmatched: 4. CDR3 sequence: CASSMGQGVGSPLHF. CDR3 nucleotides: TGTGCCAGTAGTATGGGACAGGGGGTCGGTTCACCCCTCCACTTT.

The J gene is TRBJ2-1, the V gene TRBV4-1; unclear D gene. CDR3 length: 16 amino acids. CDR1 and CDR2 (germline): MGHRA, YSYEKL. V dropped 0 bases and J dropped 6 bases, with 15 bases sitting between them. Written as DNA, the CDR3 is TGCGCCAGCAGCCAAGAAGGAGCTATCCCGGTCAATGAGCAGTTCTTC. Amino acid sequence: CASSQEGAIPVNEQFF.

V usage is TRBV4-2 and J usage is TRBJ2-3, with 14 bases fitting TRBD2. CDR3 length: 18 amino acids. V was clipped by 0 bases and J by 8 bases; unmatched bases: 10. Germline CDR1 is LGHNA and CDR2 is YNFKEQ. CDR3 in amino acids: CASSQDLGTSGGQGTQYF. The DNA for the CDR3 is TGTGCCAGCAGCCAAGATCTTGGGACTAGCGGGGGCCAGGGTACGCAGTATTTT.

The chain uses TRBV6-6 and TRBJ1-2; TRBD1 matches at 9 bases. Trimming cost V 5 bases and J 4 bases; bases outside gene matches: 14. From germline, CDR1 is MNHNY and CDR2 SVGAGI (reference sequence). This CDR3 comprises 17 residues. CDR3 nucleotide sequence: TGTGCCAGCAGTCCCAATACAAGACGGACAGGGGTCTATGGCTACACCTTC. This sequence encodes CASSPNTRRTGVYGYTF.

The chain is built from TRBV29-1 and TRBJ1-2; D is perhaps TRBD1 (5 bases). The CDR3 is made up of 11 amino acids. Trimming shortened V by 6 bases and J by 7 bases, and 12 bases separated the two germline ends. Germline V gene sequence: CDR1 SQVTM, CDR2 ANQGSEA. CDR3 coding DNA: TGCAGCGTGCAGACGGGGGGTGGCTACACCTTC. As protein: CSVQTGGGYTF.

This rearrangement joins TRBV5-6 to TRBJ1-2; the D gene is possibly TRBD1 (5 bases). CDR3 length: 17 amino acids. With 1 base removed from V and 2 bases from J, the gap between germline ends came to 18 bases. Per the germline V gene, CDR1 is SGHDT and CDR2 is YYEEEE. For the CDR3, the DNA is TGTGCCAGCAGCTTGTTCGACAGTCGATTGGCCAACTATGGCTACACCTTC. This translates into CASSLFDSRLANYGYTF.

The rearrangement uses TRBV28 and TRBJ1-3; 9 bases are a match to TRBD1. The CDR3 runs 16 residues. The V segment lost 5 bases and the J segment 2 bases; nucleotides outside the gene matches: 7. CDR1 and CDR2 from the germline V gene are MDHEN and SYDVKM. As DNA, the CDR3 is TGTGCCAGCAGTCTTACGGGACAGGGAACTGGAAACACCATATATTTT. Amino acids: CASSLTGQGTGNTIYF.

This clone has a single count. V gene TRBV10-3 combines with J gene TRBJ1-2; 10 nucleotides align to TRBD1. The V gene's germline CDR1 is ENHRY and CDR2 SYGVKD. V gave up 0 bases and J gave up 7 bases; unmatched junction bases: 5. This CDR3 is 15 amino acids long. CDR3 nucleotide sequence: TGTGCCATCAGTGAGTCGAGAGGACAGGGGGGTGGCTACACCTTC. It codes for CAISESRGQGGGYTF.

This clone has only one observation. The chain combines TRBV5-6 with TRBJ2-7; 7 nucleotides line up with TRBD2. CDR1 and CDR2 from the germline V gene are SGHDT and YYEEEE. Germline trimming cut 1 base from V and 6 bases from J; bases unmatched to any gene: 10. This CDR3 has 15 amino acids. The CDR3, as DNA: TGTGCCAGCAGCTTGCGAGCGGGGATCCCTGGCGAGCAGTACTTC. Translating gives CASSLRAGIPGEQYF.